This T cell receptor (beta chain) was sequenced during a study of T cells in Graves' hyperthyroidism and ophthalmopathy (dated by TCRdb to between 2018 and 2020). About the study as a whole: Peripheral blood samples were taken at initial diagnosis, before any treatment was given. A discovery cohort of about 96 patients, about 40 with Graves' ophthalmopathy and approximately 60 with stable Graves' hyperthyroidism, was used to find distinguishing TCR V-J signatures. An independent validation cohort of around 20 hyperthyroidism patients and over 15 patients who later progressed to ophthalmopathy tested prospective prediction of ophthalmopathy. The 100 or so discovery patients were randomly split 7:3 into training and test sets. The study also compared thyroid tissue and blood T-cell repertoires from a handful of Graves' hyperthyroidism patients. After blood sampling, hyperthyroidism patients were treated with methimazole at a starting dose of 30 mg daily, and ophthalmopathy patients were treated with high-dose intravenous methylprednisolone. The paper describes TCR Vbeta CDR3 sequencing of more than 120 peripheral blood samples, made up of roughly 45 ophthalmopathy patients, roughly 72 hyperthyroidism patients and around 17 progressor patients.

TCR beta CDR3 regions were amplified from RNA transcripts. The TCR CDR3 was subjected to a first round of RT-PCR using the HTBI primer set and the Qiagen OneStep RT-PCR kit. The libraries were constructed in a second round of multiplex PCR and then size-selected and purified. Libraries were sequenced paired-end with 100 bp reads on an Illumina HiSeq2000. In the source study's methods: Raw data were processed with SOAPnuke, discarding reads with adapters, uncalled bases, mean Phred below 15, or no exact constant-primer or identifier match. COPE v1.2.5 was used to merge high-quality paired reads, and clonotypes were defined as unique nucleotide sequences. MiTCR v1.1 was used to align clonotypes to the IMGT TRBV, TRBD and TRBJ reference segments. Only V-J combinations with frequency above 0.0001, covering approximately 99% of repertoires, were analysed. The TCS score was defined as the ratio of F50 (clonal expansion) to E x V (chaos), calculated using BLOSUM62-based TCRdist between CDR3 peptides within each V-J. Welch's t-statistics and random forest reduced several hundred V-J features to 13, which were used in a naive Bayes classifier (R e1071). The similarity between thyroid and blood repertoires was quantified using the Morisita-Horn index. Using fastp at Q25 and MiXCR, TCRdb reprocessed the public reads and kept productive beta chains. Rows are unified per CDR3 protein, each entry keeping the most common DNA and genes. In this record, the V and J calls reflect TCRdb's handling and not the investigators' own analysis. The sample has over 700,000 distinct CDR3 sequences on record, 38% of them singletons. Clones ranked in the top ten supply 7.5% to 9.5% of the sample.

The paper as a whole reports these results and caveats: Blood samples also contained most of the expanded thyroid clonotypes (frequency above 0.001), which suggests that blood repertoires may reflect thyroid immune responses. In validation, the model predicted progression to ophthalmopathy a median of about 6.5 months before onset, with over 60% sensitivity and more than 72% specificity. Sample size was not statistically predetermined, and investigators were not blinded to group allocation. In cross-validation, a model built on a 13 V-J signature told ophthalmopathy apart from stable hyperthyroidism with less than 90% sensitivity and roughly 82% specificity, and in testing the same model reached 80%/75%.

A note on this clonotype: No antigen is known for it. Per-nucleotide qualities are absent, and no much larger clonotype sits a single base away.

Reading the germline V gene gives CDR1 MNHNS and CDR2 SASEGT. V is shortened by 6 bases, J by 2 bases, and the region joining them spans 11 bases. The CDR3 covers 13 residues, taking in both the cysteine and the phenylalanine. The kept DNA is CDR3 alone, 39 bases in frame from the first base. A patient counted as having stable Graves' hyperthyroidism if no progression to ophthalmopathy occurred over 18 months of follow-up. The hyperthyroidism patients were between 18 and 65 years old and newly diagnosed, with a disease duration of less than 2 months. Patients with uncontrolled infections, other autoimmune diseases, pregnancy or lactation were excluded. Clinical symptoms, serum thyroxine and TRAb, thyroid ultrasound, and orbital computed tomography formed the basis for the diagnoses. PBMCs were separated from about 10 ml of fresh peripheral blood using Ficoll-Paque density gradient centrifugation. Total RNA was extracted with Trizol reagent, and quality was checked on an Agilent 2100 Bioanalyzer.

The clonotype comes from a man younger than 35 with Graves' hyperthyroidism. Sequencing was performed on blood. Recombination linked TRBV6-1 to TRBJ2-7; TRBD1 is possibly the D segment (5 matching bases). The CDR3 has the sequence CASRDTYTYEQYF. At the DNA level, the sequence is TGTGCCAGCAGGGACACCTATACCTACGAGCAGTACTTC.